This T cell receptor (beta chain) is from a study of graft-versus-host responses after intestinal transplantation. Study details: In this cohort, recipients had multivisceral, liver-intestinal, or isolated intestinal transplants.

Comment on this clone: The antigen remains undetermined. The junction shows a germline mismatch at one end, possibly a read error.

Germline lookup yields CDR1 SSHAT and CDR2 FNYEAQ (reference sequence). This CDR3 is 13 amino acids long. Study-wide findings and caveats: Allografts carried high graft-versus-host to host-versus-graft clonal ratios in patients having graft-donor T cell macrochimerism.

TCRdb's table, derived via immunoSEQ multiplex PCR, lists solely in-frame clones and lacks some. Seen here are about 97,000 clones, around 92% observed once, and the top ten hold over 0.055%. Specimen: unstimulated CD8+ T cells sorted from spleen or lymph node cells, collected before transplant. The receptor's source is a human donor who was the organ donor for an intestinal transplant. This rearrangement joins TRBV7-7 to TRBJ2-7; D may be TRBD1 (6 bases). CDR3 in DNA: TGTGCTAGCAGCTTGCAACAGGGCTACGAGCAGTACTTC. Protein product: CASSLQQGYEQYF.